This T cell receptor beta chain stems from a study of blood T cell repertoires in COVID-19. Study at large: Collection of acute and convalescent COVID-19 samples took place in the United States, Italy and Spain. Sources were T cells, B-cell-depleted T cells, or PBMCs; the material itself was cDNA or gDNA.

Per the original methods: Counts of nucleated cells, estimated from reference gene primer amplification, were obtained. The repertoire was sequenced with immunoSEQ multiplex PCR; TCRdb's copy has only in-frame clones and lacks some. V, J and clone size reflect that table, while D and trimming were determined from the DNA. The repertoire includes about 41,000 clones, about 77% of them detected once, and about a quarter sits in the top ten. V was cut by 5 bases and J by 4 bases, with 17 bases left in between. CDR3 length: 15 amino acids. Per the germline V gene, CDR1 is SNHLY and CDR2 is FYNNEI. This sequence was found in an elderly man with acute or convalescent COVID-19. V is TRBV2 and J is TRBJ1-1, with D possibly TRBD1 on 6 matching bases. Sequenced input: peripheral blood. The CDR3 DNA reads as TGTGCCAGCAGTACCCGGGGGGCGGGGGGCACTGAAGCTTTCTTT. This sequence encodes CASSTRGAGGTEAFF.